The clone carrying this T cell receptor (beta chain) was seen only a few times. The CDR3 extends over 15 amino acids. Trimming took 5 bases from V and 10 from J; bases not matched to a gene: 14. Germline-derived CDR1 and CDR2 are SEHNR and FQNEAQ (reference sequence). Each single cDNA molecule received a unique molecular identifier. Via MiXCR, TCRdb re-called the 5' RACE reads, giving one row per CDR3 protein. The sample yields roughly 63,000 distinct CDR3 sequences, around 12% seen once. The data stem from a study of early T cells in non-severe SARS-CoV-2 infection. This clonotype was sampled from an adult who was a healthcare worker with PCR-confirmed SARS-CoV-2 infection or an uninfected control (not recorded which). Material: whole blood. The chain recombines TRBV7-9 with TRBJ2-1; 7 nucleotides line up with TRBD1. CDR3 residues: CASSRDSHPVWEQFF. CDR3 DNA: TGTGCCAGCAGCCGGGACAGCCACCCCGTCTGGGAGCAGTTCTTC.